This TCR beta chain was sequenced for a study of shared clonotypes between healthy human individuals. In the study overall: Plates per donor: three CD4 naive, three CD4 memory, two CD8 naive, one CD8 memory.

The CD4+ fraction was divided into a CD45RA+ naive subset and a CD45RA-negative memory subset. Over several immunoSEQ plates, each subset's genomic DNA was distributed in even portions. Under the authors' procedure: With immunoSEQ giving junction-only sequences and no quality scores, filtering differed. The table came from immunoSEQ multiplex PCR; TCRdb's copy has only in-frame clones and leaves some out. The V and J calls and clone size come from that table; D and trimming were worked out from the DNA. The sample shows about 1.5 million clones, 95% to 99% of them seen only once. The CDR3 is 17 amino acids. The V and J ends lost 9 bases and 4 bases respectively, with 25 bases between them. Germline lookup yields CDR1 SGHDN and CDR2 FVKESK.

The specimen was naive CD4+ T cells sorted from blood. The subset denotes: CD45RA+ positively selected. This TCR came from a young man in good health. The chain uses TRBV14 and TRBJ2-1, with D perhaps assigned TRBD1 or TRBD2 (5 bases each). Here the CDR3 DNA reads TGTGCCAGTTCGAGTGAGGGGCGAGGGATGCTTTACAATGAGCAGTTCTTC. This sequence encodes CASSSEGRGMLYNEQFF.